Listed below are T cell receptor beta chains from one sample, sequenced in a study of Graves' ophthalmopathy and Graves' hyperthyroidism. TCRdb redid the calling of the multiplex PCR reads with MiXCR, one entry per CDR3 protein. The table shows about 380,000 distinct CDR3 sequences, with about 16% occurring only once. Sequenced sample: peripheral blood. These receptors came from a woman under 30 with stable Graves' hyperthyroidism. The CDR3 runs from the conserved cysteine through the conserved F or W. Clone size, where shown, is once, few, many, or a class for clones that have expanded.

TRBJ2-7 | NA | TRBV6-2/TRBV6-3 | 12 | CACSPGTREQYF
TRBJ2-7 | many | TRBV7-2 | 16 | CASSLARQGPSYEQYF
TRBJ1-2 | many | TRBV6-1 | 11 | CASSDVYGYTF
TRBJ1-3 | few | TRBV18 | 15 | CASSPPPSSGNTIYF
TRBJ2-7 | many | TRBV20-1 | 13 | CSVGQGASYEQYF
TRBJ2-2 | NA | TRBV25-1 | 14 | CASPGTGRTGELFF
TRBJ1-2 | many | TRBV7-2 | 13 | CASSLERGGGYTF
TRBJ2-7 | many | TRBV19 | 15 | CASSVPSRAVYEQYF
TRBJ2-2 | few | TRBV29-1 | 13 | CSVATVYTGELFF
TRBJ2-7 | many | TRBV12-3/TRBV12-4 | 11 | CASRGNYEQYF
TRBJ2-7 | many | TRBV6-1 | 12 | CASSVGTGGMYF
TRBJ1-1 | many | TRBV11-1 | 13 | CASSMDSLTEAFF
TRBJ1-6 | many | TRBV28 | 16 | CASALSGTGYNSPLHF
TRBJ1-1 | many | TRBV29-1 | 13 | CSVGRELNTEAFF
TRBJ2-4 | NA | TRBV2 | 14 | CASSARDGMNIQYF
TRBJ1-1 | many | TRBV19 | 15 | CATSVDRGRNTEAFF